This TCR beta chain emerged from a study of regulatory T cells after allogeneic stem cell transplantation (dated by TCRdb to the late 2010s). Looking at the study overall: Each patient's group depended on whether acute graft-versus-host disease developed within 100 days after stem cell transplantation. CD4+CD25+CD127- regulatory T cells were isolated from patient PBMCs by fluorescence-activated cell sorting. Conventional CD4+ T cells defined as CD4+CD25+/-CD127+ were also sorted and TCR-sequenced for comparison in the study. The study compared the TCR repertoire of regulatory T cells after allogeneic stem cell transplantation in patients who had acute graft-versus-host disease versus patients who did not.

On this clonotype: What antigen it recognizes has not been identified. A junction boundary mismatches the germline segment, possibly from a read error.

The investigation overall reported the following: Conventional CD4+ T-cell repertoire diversity did not differ significantly between patients with and without graft-versus-host disease. No regulatory T-cell clones were found in all patients, and the number of sorted cells showed no significant correlation with the inverse Simpson index. Compared with patients who had graft-versus-host disease, patients without the disease had a regulatory T-cell TCR repertoire that was more focused and less diverse. In non-GvHD patients, the top 10 regulatory T-cell clones took up a significantly larger share of the repertoire, which suggests expansion of presumably allo-specific protective clones. Because the patient sample size was small, the findings needed to be validated in a larger cohort.

In light of the paper, this sample's time point label describes: 30 days after allogeneic hematopoietic stem cell transplantation. At 30 days after allogeneic hematopoietic stem cell transplantation, peripheral blood mononuclear cells were collected from the patients. Sequenced using an Illumina MiSeq. Reverse transcription of RNA was performed with the SMARTer RACE cDNA Amplification kit, after which the TCR beta CDR3 region was amplified. RNA from sorted cells was extracted with the RNeasy Mini Kit. Illumina paired-end sequencing was used to sequence the TCR beta amplicons. Per the source publication's procedure: TCR repertoire analysis used MiXCR, VDJtools and the tcR R package. The inverse Simpson index was used to measure diversity, and clones were grouped as rare, small, medium or expanded based on each clone's proportion of the repertoire. The public sequencing data were trimmed at Q25 with fastp and processed into clonotypes with MiXCR by TCRdb, which kept only in-frame beta chains. Every CDR3 protein is listed once, alongside the most common genes and DNA of its rows. The V and J calls, along with clone size, are taken from TCRdb and not from the paper's own processing. In all, the sample holds roughly 4,700 distinct CDR3 sequences, and about 96% of those were seen once. Around 42% of the sample comes from the top ten.

This TCR was sampled from a human patient who had an allogeneic stem cell transplant, so the T cells may come from the graft donor. The sample in question was sorted CD4+ T cells from blood (whether regulatory or conventional is not recorded), obtained 30 days after allogeneic stem cell transplant.

The DNA reads as follows: TGCGCCAGTAGCTTGAGCGCGGGAGCCTGCTATGAGCAGTACTTC. It codes for CASSLSAGACYEQYF. The rearrangement combines TRBV5-1 with TRBJ2-7, and TRBD2 aligns with 7 junction nucleotides. Spanning cysteine to phenylalanine, the CDR3 consists of 15 amino acids. The DNA shown is the 45-base CDR3, in frame from base 1. The germline V gene encodes CDR1 SGHRS and CDR2 YFSETQ. With the portions outside the CDR3 filled from the reference TRBV5-1 and TRBJ2-7 genes, the complete variable region becomes KAGVTQTPRYLIKTRGQQVTLSCSPISGHRSVSWYQQTPGQGLQFLFEYFSETQRNKGNFPGRFSGRQFSNSRSEMNVSTLELGDSALYLCASSLSAGACYEQYFGPGTRLTVT.